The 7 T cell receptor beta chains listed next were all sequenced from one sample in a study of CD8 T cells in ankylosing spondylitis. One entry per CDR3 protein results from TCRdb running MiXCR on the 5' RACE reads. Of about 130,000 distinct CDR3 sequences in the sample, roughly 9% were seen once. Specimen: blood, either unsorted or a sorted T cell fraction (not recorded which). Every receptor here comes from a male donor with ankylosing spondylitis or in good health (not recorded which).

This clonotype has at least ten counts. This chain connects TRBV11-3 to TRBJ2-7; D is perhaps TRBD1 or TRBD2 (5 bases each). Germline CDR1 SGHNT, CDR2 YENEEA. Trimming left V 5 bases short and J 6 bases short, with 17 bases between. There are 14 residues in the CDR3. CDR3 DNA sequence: TGTGCCAGCAGCCTTTCGGGACGGCAGAGCGAGCAGTACTTC. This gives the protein CASSLSGRQSEQYF.

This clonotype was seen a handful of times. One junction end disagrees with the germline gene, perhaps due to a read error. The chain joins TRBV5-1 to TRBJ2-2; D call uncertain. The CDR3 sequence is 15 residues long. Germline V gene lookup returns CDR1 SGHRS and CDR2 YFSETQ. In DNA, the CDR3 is TGCGCCAGCAGCTTGGGTCCAGCCGACACCTGGGAGCTGTTTTTT. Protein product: CASSLGPADTWELFF.

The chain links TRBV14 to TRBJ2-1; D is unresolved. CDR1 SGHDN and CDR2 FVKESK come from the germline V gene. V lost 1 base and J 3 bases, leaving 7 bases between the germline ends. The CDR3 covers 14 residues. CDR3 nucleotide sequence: TGTGCCAGCAGCCAAGTAAACAGCTACAATGAGCAGTTCTTC. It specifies CASSQVNSYNEQFF.

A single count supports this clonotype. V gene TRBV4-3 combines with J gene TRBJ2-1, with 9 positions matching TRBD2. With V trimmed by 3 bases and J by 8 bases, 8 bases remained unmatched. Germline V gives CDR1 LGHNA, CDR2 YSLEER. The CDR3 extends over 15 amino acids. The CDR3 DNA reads TGCGCCAGCAGCCAGCTAGCGGGGCCGGACGATGAGCAGTTCTTC. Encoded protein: CASSQLAGPDDEQFF.

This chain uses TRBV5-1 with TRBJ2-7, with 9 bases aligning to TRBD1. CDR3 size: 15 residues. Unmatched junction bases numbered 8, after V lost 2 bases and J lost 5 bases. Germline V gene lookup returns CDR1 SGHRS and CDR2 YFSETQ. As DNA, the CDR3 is TGCGCCAGCAGCTTCCCCGGGACAGGGTCTCACGAGCAGTACTTC. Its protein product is CASSFPGTGSHEQYF.

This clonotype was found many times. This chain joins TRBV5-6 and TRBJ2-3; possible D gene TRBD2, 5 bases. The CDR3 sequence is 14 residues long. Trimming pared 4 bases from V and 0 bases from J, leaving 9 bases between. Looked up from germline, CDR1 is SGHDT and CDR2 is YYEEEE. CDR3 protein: CASSLSGSTDTQYF. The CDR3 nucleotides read TGTGCCAGCAGCCTAAGCGGTAGCACAGATACGCAGTATTTT.

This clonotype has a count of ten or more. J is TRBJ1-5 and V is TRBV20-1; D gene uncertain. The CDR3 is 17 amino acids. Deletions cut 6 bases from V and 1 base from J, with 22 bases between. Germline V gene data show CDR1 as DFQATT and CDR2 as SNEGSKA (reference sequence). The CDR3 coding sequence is TGCAGTGCCCTACCCTTGTGGGGTCCAGCGAGCAATCAGCCCCAGCATTTT. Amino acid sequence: CSALPLWGPASNQPQHF.